These T cell receptor beta chains were read from a single sample in a study of vaccination effects on CD4 cells after COVID-19. Assay used: immunoSEQ multiplex PCR; TCRdb lists only in-frame clones, some missing. Of fewer than 85,000 clones listed, about 74% are singletons. Their antigens are not known. Sequencing used CD4+ T cells from PBMCs cultured without peptide, obtained after COVID-19 vaccination. The source is a human donor who received a COVID-19 vaccine. Both conserved end residues are part of each CDR3. The D gene is left open where the match is weak. Rows may omit the clone size; those that give it use once, few, many or a size class.

clone size	CDR3 length	V gene	D gene	J gene	CDR3 protein	CDR3 DNA
-	14	TRBV6-5	-	TRBJ2-2	CASIERRSTGELFF	TGTGCCAGCATCGAGCGGAGATCCACCGGGGAGCTGTTTTTT
few	15	TRBV10-3	-	TRBJ1-5	CATKGSGLSNQPQHF	TGTGCCACCAAAGGATCAGGGTTGAGCAATCAGCCCCAGCATTTT
-	15	TRBV6-5	-	TRBJ2-3	CASSYGSRSTDTQYF	TGTGCCAGCAGTTACGGGTCCCGGAGCACAGATACGCAGTATTTT
-	16	TRBV4-1	TRBD1	TRBJ1-1	CASSQDQDRGVIEAFF	TGCGCCAGCAGCCAAGATCAGGACAGGGGGGTCATTGAAGCTTTCTTT
-	13	TRBV10-1	-	TRBJ1-1	CASSEGVGTEAFF	TGCGCCAGCAGTGAGGGGGTAGGCACTGAAGCTTTCTTT
-	13	TRBV6-1	-	TRBJ1-2	CASSEQGIYGYTF	TGTGCCAGCAGTGAGCAGGGGATATATGGCTACACCTTC
-	16	TRBV7-3	-	TRBJ2-6	CASSSAGGSGANVLTF	TGTGCCAGCAGCTCTGCCGGGGGCTCTGGGGCCAACGTCCTGACTTTC
-	15	TRBV24-1	-	TRBJ1-2	CATSDSPQGSYGYTF	TGTGCCACCAGTGATTCCCCTCAGGGGAGCTATGGCTACACCTTC
-	16	TRBV27	TRBD1	TRBJ2-5	CASRTYEQGAQETQYF	TGTGCCAGCAGAACATACGAACAGGGGGCCCAAGAGACCCAGTACTTC
-	17	TRBV7-3	TRBD1	TRBJ2-3	CASSLNPRGLGTDTQYF	TGTGCCAGCAGCTTAAACCCCAGGGGGCTCGGCACAGATACGCAGTATTTT
-	11	TRBV6-5	-	TRBJ1-1	CASRWNTEAFF	TGTGCCAGCAGGTGGAACACTGAAGCTTTCTTT
-	15	TRBV7-7	TRBD2	TRBJ2-5	CASSVSGGAGETQYF	TGTGCCAGCAGCGTTAGCGGGGGGGCCGGGGAGACCCAGTACTTC
-	14	TRBV24-1	-	TRBJ1-2	CATSDAGRGEGYTF	TGTGCCACCAGTGATGCGGGACGGGGGGAGGGCTACACCTTC
-	18	TRBV11-3	-	TRBJ2-6	CASSLSSGKTSGANVLTF	TGTGCCAGCAGCTTGAGTTCGGGAAAAACCTCTGGGGCCAACGTCCTGACTTTC
once	13	TRBV7-3	-	TRBJ2-5	CASSLGNRETQYF	TGTGCCAGCAGCTTAGGGAACCGGGAGACCCAGTACTTC
-	12	TRBV30	-	TRBJ2-3	CAWSVRADTQYF	TGTGCCTGGAGTGTAAGGGCGGATACGCAGTATTTT
-	14	TRBV11-2	-	TRBJ1-2	CASSLEVSGVDYTF	TGTGCCAGCAGCTTAGAAGTTTCAGGGGTGGACTACACCTTC
once	11	TRBV29-1	-	TRBJ1-2	CSAEVGNGYTF	TGCAGCGCGGAGGTGGGGAATGGCTACACCTTC
few	13	TRBV6-2/TRBV6-3	-	TRBJ1-4	CASSSQGSEKLFF	TGTGCCAGCAGTTCTCAGGGGAGTGAAAAACTGTTTTTT
once	14	TRBV30	-	TRBJ1-5	CAWSARTHNQPQHF	TGTGCCTGGTCCGCCAGGACACACAATCAGCCCCAGCATTTT
-	17	TRBV18	TRBD2	TRBJ2-3	CASSPPYPAGGTDTQYF	TGTGCCAGCTCACCACCGTACCCAGCGGGGGGGACAGATACGCAGTATTTT
few	17	TRBV11-3	TRBD1	TRBJ2-2	CASSLATGASSTGELFF	TGTGCCAGCAGCTTAGCGACAGGGGCATCGAGCACCGGGGAGCTGTTTTTT
-	13	TRBV5-1	-	TRBJ2-5	CASSSRAQETQYF	TGCGCCAGCAGCTCCCGGGCCCAGGAGACCCAGTACTTC
-	14	TRBV12-5	-	TRBJ1-5	CASGTGTFNQPQHF	TGTGCTAGTGGTACGGGGACATTTAATCAGCCCCAGCATTTT
few	14	TRBV2	TRBD1	TRBJ1-2	CASRGTVGHYGYTF	TGTGCCAGCAGAGGGACAGTGGGACACTATGGCTACACCTTC
-	15	TRBV28	-	TRBJ2-2	CASTWGGAYTGELFF	TGTGCCAGCACATGGGGGGGGGCTTACACCGGGGAGCTGTTTTTT
-	15	TRBV13	-	TRBJ2-3	CASSLRDSGTDTQYF	TGTGCCAGCAGCTTAAGGGACTCGGGCACAGATACGCAGTATTTT
-	16	TRBV12-5	TRBD1	TRBJ1-5	CASGSPVTGPNQPQHF	TGTGCTAGTGGTTCCCCCGTGACAGGGCCCAATCAGCCCCAGCATTTT
-	14	TRBV6-5	TRBD2	TRBJ2-2	CASKAGGGTGELFF	TGTGCCAGCAAAGCGGGAGGGGGCACCGGGGAGCTGTTTTTT
-	16	TRBV24-1	TRBD1	TRBJ2-2	CATSTGRGPNTGELFF	TGTGCCACCAGTACAGGCAGGGGGCCGAACACCGGGGAGCTGTTTTTT
-	15	TRBV6-5	TRBD1	TRBJ1-1	CASRYNRDRDAEAFF	TGTGCCAGCAGGTATAACCGGGACAGGGATGCTGAAGCTTTCTTT
-	18	TRBV5-1	TRBD2	TRBJ2-3	CASSWKGLAGGYTDTQYF	TGCGCCAGCAGCTGGAAGGGACTAGCGGGGGGGTACACAGATACGCAGTATTTT
-	14	TRBV18	TRBD2	TRBJ2-5	CASSPQRGKETQYF	TGTGCCAGCTCACCACAGCGGGGGAAAGAGACCCAGTACTTC
-	15	TRBV12-5	-	TRBJ2-1	CASGLATTQYNEQFF	TGTGCTAGTGGTTTGGCGACGACACAATACAATGAGCAGTTCTTC
once	18	TRBV19	TRBD1	TRBJ1-5	CASGGAQGARRGNQPQHF	TGTGCAAGCGGGGGCGCCCAGGGGGCAAGGAGGGGCAATCAGCCCCAGCATTTT
-	17	TRBV9	TRBD2	TRBJ2-3	CASSVGLAGGLRDTQYF	TGTGCCAGCAGCGTAGGACTAGCGGGGGGGCTTAGGGATACGCAGTATTTT
-	14	TRBV30	-	TRBJ1-1	CAWSGYWGNTEAFF	TGTGCCTGGAGTGGATATTGGGGGAACACTGAAGCTTTCTTT
few	14	TRBV19	-	TRBJ2-3	CASSEEGAPDTQYF	TGTGCCAGTAGTGAGGAGGGGGCGCCTGATACGCAGTATTTT
-	17	TRBV19	TRBD1	TRBJ1-1	CASSLPGQRNLNTEAFF	TGTGCCAGTAGTCTGCCGGGACAGCGAAATCTGAACACTGAAGCTTTCTTT
-	12	TRBV29-1	TRBD1	TRBJ2-5	CTTAGGGETQYF	TGCACCACCGCAGGGGGCGGTGAGACCCAGTACTTC
-	15	TRBV18	-	TRBJ1-1	CASSPFTGENTEAFF	TGTGCCAGCTCACCATTCACAGGAGAGAACACTGAAGCTTTCTTT
-	15	TRBV7-3	-	TRBJ1-1	CASSLERAGNTEAFF	TGTGCCAGCAGCTTAGAGCGGGCGGGGAACACTGAAGCTTTCTTT
-	18	TRBV5-1	TRBD2	TRBJ2-3	CASSLGGLAGGNTDTQYF	TGCGCCAGCAGCTTGGGAGGTCTAGCGGGGGGGAACACAGATACGCAGTATTTT
few	14	TRBV18	-	TRBJ1-3	CASSPMDSGNTIYF	TGTGCCAGCTCACCAATGGACTCTGGAAACACCATATATTTT
-	15	TRBV19	-	TRBJ2-4	CASSIGGLAKNIQYF	TGTGCCAGTAGTATAGGGGGACTAGCCAAAAACATTCAGTACTTC
-	12	TRBV4-3	-	TRBJ1-1	CAHGRLNTEAFF	TGCGCCCACGGCAGGCTGAACACTGAAGCTTTCTTT
-	16	TRBV6-1	-	TRBJ1-5	CASSGKQNLGNQPQHF	TGTGCCAGCAGTGGAAAGCAAAACTTGGGCAATCAGCCCCAGCATTTT
-	18	TRBV5-1	-	TRBJ1-1	CASSLDDSRYDMNTEAFF	TGCGCCAGCAGCTTGGATGACAGTAGGTACGACATGAACACTGAAGCTTTCTTT
once	15	TRBV24-1	-	TRBJ2-5	CATSDPQGRGETQYF	TGTGCCACCAGTGATCCGCAGGGGCGCGGGGAGACCCAGTACTTC
once	16	TRBV7-2	TRBD2	TRBJ2-3	CASSLVGLAAINTQYF	TGTGCCAGCAGCTTAGTGGGACTAGCGGCCATAAATACGCAGTATTTT
once	15	TRBV29-1	TRBD2	TRBJ2-1	CSVEDRGGSYNEQFF	TGCAGCGTTGAAGATCGCGGGGGGTCCTACAATGAGCAGTTCTTC
-	15	TRBV18	-	TRBJ2-2	CASSPPDKNTGELFF	TGTGCCAGCTCACCACCGGACAAAAACACCGGGGAGCTGTTTTTT
once	12	TRBV12-5	-	TRBJ1-5	CASAYPGRPQHF	TGTGCTAGTGCTTACCCCGGGCGGCCCCAGCATTTT
-	18	TRBV19	TRBD1	TRBJ2-6	CASSREGQTSSGANVLTF	TGTGCCAGTAGTCGTGAGGGACAGACTTCCTCTGGGGCCAACGTCCTGACTTTC
-	17	TRBV5-6	TRBD1	TRBJ1-4	CASSLHGGRGYNEKLFF	TGTGCCAGCAGCTTGCATGGGGGCAGGGGGTATAATGAAAAACTGTTTTTT